The 6 T cell receptor beta chains listed next were all sequenced from one sample in a study of post-analysis software for immune sequencing data (dated by TCRdb to 2015 to 2017). Their target antigens are unknown. General conclusions and limits of the study: Patients showed significantly higher frequencies than controls for five TRBV segments, among them TRBV5-6, TRBV5-1 and TRBV20-1.

To prepare the library, PCR was applied. TCRdb records Illumina HiSeq 2500 as the sequencer. Unique molecular identifiers were incorporated into TCR beta cDNA libraries to reduce PCR and sequencing biases. The public reads were reprocessed in TCRdb via fastp at Q25 and MiXCR, keeping in-frame beta chains. Each CDR3 protein gets just one entry, which takes the most common genes and DNA from the rows behind it. Recorded for this sample are a few hundred thousand distinct CDR3 sequences; 30% to 40% of them occurred a single time. 4.5% to 7.5% of the sample belongs to the ten largest clones. Sequenced material: blood. Receptors were obtained from a girl aged 2-17 years with multiple sclerosis.

The V and J genes are TRBV27 and TRBJ2-7, with a tentative D call TRBD1 (6 bases). The closer fit of TRBJ2-5 to the DNA end suggests the J call may be wrong. The CDR3 is 14 amino acids. Germline V CDR1 and CDR2: MNHEY, SMNVEV (reference sequence). CDR3 amino acids: CASSPGDWSETQYF. CDR3 in DNA: TGTGCCAGCAGTCCAGGGGATTGGTCCGAGACCCAGTACTTC.

This clonotype has more than one count but fewer than ten. The rearrangement joins TRBV28 to TRBJ2-4; TRBD2 matches at 10 bases. The tail of the sequence fits TRBJ2-7 better, so the J call may be wrong. The CDR3 spans 15 residues. Germline values: CDR1 MDHEN, CDR2 SYDVKM. The chain's CDR3 is CASRLTSGDSYEQYF. CDR3 DNA sequence: TGTGCCAGCAGACTCACTAGCGGGGACTCCTACGAGCAGTACTTC.

This clonotype has more than one count but fewer than ten. The V gene is TRBV6-1, the J gene TRBJ2-5, with 10 bases identical to TRBD2. After removal of 5 bases from V and 0 bases from J, the junction contained 12 bases not matched to a gene. The CDR3 loop spans 18 amino acids. Germline V gene sequence: CDR1 MNHNS, CDR2 SASEGT. The CDR3 reads CASSPWGPLAGDQETQYF. In DNA, the CDR3 is TGTGCCAGCAGTCCGTGGGGGCCTCTAGCGGGGGACCAAGAGACCCAGTACTTC.

This clonotype has just one count. This sequence joins TRBV7-3 and TRBJ2-2; the D gene is possibly TRBD1 (6 bases). CDR1 and CDR2 (germline): SGHTA, FQGTGA. The CDR3 totals 14 residues. Deletions cut 6 bases from V and 6 bases from J, with 14 bases between. This chain's CDR3 is CASSPNRVSGELFF. The CDR3, as DNA: TGTGCCAGCAGTCCAAACAGGGTATCCGGGGAGCTGTTTTTT. Looking up the rest from reference TRBV7-3 and TRBJ2-2 gives the full variable domain: GAGVSQTPSNKVTEKGKYVELRCDPISGHTALYWYRQSLGQGPEFLIYFQGTGAADDSGLPNDRFFAVRPEGSVSTLKIQRTERGDSAVYLCASSPNRVSGELFFGEGSRLTVL.

V usage is TRBV12-3 or TRBV12-4 and J usage is TRBJ2-1, with TRBD1 matching 8 bases. V was clipped by 4 bases and J by 9 bases; unmatched bases: 5. The CDR3 runs to 13 residues. The CDR3, as DNA: TGTGCCAGCAGTTCCCGACAGGGGAGTGAGCAGTTCTTC. Protein: CASSSRQGSEQFF.

This clonotype was recorded once. A junction end diverges from the germline sequence, so it may reflect a read error. J is TRBJ1-1 and V is TRBV6-1, with a weak D call TRBD1 (5 bases). Germline V gene data show CDR1 as MNHNS and CDR2 as SASEGT. The CDR3 length is 16 residues. CDR3 region: CAGSAPGGFGGTEAFF. CDR3 in DNA: TGTGCCGGCAGTGCGCCCGGGGGGTTTGGTGGCACTGAAGCTTTCTTT.